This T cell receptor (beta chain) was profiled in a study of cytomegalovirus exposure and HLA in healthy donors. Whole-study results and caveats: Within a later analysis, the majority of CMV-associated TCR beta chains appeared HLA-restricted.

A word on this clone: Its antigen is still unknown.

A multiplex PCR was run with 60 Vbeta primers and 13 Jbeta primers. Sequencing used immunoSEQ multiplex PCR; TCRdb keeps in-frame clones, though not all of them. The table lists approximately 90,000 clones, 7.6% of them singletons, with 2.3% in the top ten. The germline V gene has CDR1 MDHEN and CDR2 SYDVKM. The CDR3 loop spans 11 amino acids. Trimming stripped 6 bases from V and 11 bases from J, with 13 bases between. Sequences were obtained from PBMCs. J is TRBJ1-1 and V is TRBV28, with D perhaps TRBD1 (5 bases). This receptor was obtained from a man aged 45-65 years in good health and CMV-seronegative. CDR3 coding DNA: TGTGCCAGCAGGGGGGGTCTCTCGGCTTTCTTT. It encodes CASRGGLSAFF.